The clone carrying this T cell receptor (beta chain) was counted only a few times. As yet, its antigen is unknown. The data derive from a study of regulatory T cells in long-lasting Graves disease. Study-wide results and limits: Not thyroid tissue but only peripheral blood was studied.

In building TCR beta libraries, iRepertoire HTBI primers were used together with Arm-PCR of CDR3 regions. TCRdb redid the calling of the multiplex PCR reads with MiXCR, one entry per CDR3 protein. The sample records 420,000 or so distinct CDR3 sequences, about a sixth being singletons. As to time point: newly diagnosed GD, antithyroid drugs for less than 3 months. Scientists built the TCR library using RNA that was extracted from PBMCs. The sample was also reused in another study, on T cells in Graves' hyperthyroidism and ophthalmopathy.

The receptor comes from a woman aged 18-35 years with Graves disease. Material: peripheral blood mononuclear cells (PBMCs), obtained at new diagnosis, from a patient treated with antithyroid drugs.

The CDR3 region is CASSLGGRLRIYNEQFF. CDR3 DNA sequence: TGCGCCAGCAGCTTGGGGGGGCGACTACGGATCTACAATGAGCAGTTCTTC. V usage is TRBV5-1 and J usage is TRBJ2-1, with a weak D call TRBD1 (6 bases). From germline, CDR1 is SGHRS and CDR2 YFSETQ. The CDR3 runs 17 residues. Trimming pared 0 bases from V and 3 bases from J, leaving 16 bases between.